The 18 T cell receptor beta chains presented below share a single source sample, sequenced in a study of cytomegalovirus exposure and HLA in healthy donors. PCR was performed using 60 Vbeta and 13 Jbeta primers. The data were produced by immunoSEQ multiplex PCR, yet TCRdb's version contains in-frame clones alone and is incomplete. This sample's table has some 200,000 clones. The specimen was PBMCs. The receptors were sampled from a man aged 25 to 40 in good health and CMV-seronegative.

The CDR3 DNA is TGTGCCAGCAGACAGGGGTTCTACGAGCAGTACTTC. Amino acid sequence: CASRQGFYEQYF. The chain recombines TRBV28 with TRBJ2-7, with 7 bases fitting TRBD1. Germline values: CDR1 MDHEN, CDR2 SYDVKM. J was trimmed by 3 bases and V by 6 bases; bases with no gene match: 2. This CDR3 spans 12 amino acids.

V and J are TRBV28 and TRBJ1-3; TRBD1 matches at 7 bases. Germline loops: CDR1 MDHEN, CDR2 SYDVKM. This CDR3 spans 14 amino acids. The V gene end was trimmed by 4 bases and the J gene end by 4 bases; junction bases not matched to a gene: 4. In DNA form, the CDR3 reads TGTGCCAGCAGTTCGACAGGGTCCGGAAACACCATATATTTT. It encodes CASSSTGSGNTIYF.

The J gene is TRBJ2-7, the V gene TRBV18; 10 bases fit TRBD2. Germline V CDR1 and CDR2: KGHSH, LQKENI. CDR3 length: 14 amino acids. V shed 4 bases and J 4 bases; nucleotides not matched to a gene: 4. The CDR3 is CASSHEGLAYEQYF. The CDR3, as DNA: TGTGCCAGCTCACACGAGGGACTAGCGTACGAGCAGTACTTC.

J is TRBJ1-2 and V is TRBV4-3; no firm D call. Between the trimmed V and J ends, which lost 2 bases and 6 bases, there was a span of 10 bases. The CDR3 is 13 amino acids. CDR1 is LGHNA, CDR2 YSLEER, per germline. As DNA, the CDR3 is TGCGCCAGCAGCCAAAATGGACTTGATGGCTACACCTTC. This gives the protein CASSQNGLDGYTF.

On this clone: A junction boundary mismatches the germline segment, possibly from a read error. This chain joins TRBV28 and TRBJ2-1; 7 nucleotides align to TRBD2. Germline-derived CDR1 and CDR2 are MDHEN and SYDVKM. The CDR3 extends over 12 amino acids. The CDR3 DNA follows: TGTTACGTAGGCGGGAGTGCGAATGGGCAGTTCTTC. Translated: CYVGGSANGQFF.

Concerning this clone itself: Given the absence of the conserved phenylalanine or tryptophan at the CDR3 end, a read error is likely. Because the CDR3's place on the DNA is in doubt, the DNA is left out and the CDR3 is given as listed by TCRdb. The CDR3 protein is CASSPPGTGGSPTL. The chain has TRBV18 and TRBJ1-2; the table's D gene call, TRBD1, was not cross checked with the DNA. Germline V lookup: CDR1 KGHSH, CDR2 LQKENI. Inclusive of both ends, the CDR3 amounts to 14 amino acids.

As for this clone: The same CDR3 is also encoded by other DNA sequences in this sample. This chain uses TRBV9 with TRBJ2-7, with D maybe TRBD2 (5 bases). Per germline, CDR1 SGDLS and CDR2 YYNGEE. The CDR3 has 15 residues. Trimming stripped 0 bases from V and 0 bases from J, with 10 bases between. CDR3: CASSVGLEASYEQYF. CDR3 nucleotide sequence: TGTGCCAGCAGCGTAGGGCTGGAGGCCTCCTACGAGCAGTACTTC.

This chain links TRBV2 with TRBJ1-2; D remains unclear. This CDR3 region has 16 residues. CDR1 is SNHLY and CDR2 is FYNNEI in the germline V gene. With 2 bases removed from V and 5 bases from J, the gap between germline ends came to 18 bases. The CDR3 nucleotides read TGTGCCAGCAGTGAAACCCTGGACCCGGGCGGGTATGGCTACACCTTC. Residues: CASSETLDPGGYGYTF.

In DNA form, the CDR3 reads TGCGCCAGCAGCCAAGGGGACTTTAATTACAATGAGCAGTTCTTC. Its translation is CASSQGDFNYNEQFF. This sequence joins TRBV4-1 and TRBJ2-1, with a tentative D call TRBD2 (6 bases). Germline V CDR1 and CDR2: MGHRA, YSYEKL. V was clipped by 1 base and J by 4 bases, with 11 bases between them. The CDR3 covers 15 residues.

The chain combines TRBV14 with TRBJ1-4; 9 bases match TRBD1. Germline V gene lookup returns CDR1 SGHDN and CDR2 FVKESK. This CDR3 is 22 amino acids long. The V and J ends lost 2 bases and 11 bases, in that order; junction bases with no gene match: 30. CDR3 sequence (DNA): TGTGCCAGCAGCCAATTTAGTTATATCGTGGGACAGGGAGATACCCACCAGAGGAAACTGTTTTTT. Its protein product is CASSQFSYIVGQGDTHQRKLFF.

This chain connects TRBV7-2 to TRBJ2-7; D is unclear. V was trimmed by 0 bases and J by 1 base, leaving 7 bases between them. In germline, CDR1 is SGHTA, CDR2 FQGNSA. There are 14 residues in the CDR3. CDR3 in DNA: TGTGCCAGCAGCTTAGCTGGGCTGTCCTACGAGCAGTACTTC. Amino acids: CASSLAGLSYEQYF.

The chain uses TRBV28 and TRBJ2-7; 13 positions agree with TRBD2. The CDR3 is made up of 19 amino acids. J lost 1 base, V lost 4 bases, and 13 bases had no gene match. Germline assignment: CDR1 MDHEN and CDR2 SYDVKM. CDR3 nucleotides: TGTGCCAGCAGTTACCACGGACTAGCGGGAGTTTTGAGTTCCTACGAGCAGTACTTC. Its translation: CASSYHGLAGVLSSYEQYF.

CDR3 in DNA: TGTGCCAGCCAGCGCTCCCCAGCCAAAAACATTCAGTACTTC. Residues: CASQRSPAKNIQYF. The chain is built from TRBV19 and TRBJ2-4, with D unclear. The CDR3 is 14 residues long. The V gene's germline CDR1 is LNHDA and CDR2 SQIVND (reference sequence). V shed 9 bases and J shed 0 bases, with 12 bases lying between them.

The chain joins TRBV29-1 to TRBJ2-5, with D possibly matching TRBD1 (6 bases). The tail of the sequence fits TRBJ2-7 better, so the J call may be wrong. There are 13 residues in the CDR3. Germline assignment: CDR1 SQVTM and CDR2 ANQGSEA. CDR3 protein: CSVDGDNPYEQYF. The CDR3 DNA follows: TGCAGCGTTGATGGGGACAACCCCTACGAGCAGTACTTC.

The chain links TRBV29-1 to TRBJ1-1; no definite D call. Germline-derived CDR1 and CDR2 are SQVTM and ANQGSEA. The CDR3 sequence is 12 residues long. Trimming cost V 1 base and J 5 bases, with 8 bases left between them. The CDR3 bases are TGCAGCGTTGAAGGGGCAGGAACTGAAGCTTTCTTT. Its protein is CSVEGAGTEAFF.

V and J are TRBV10-3 and TRBJ1-3; 8 bases align to TRBD1. The germline V gene has CDR1 ENHRY and CDR2 SYGVKD. V lost 6 bases and J lost 0; bases outside the gene matches: 10. The CDR3 consists of 17 residues. The CDR3 loop reads CAIREDLDRGSGNTIYF. In nucleotides, the CDR3 is TGTGCCATCAGGGAAGACCTCGACAGGGGCTCTGGAAACACCATATATTTT.

The chain couples TRBV30 to TRBJ1-1; tentatively, D is TRBD1 (5 bases). CDR1 GTSNPN and CDR2 SVGIG come from the germline V gene (reference sequence). The V end lost 3 bases, the J end lost 2 bases, and 13 bases lay between the germline ends. This CDR3 is built from 14 residues. CDR3 amino acids: CAWSLGGDNTEAFF. CDR3 in DNA: TGTGCCTGGAGCCTTGGGGGGGACAACACTGAAGCTTTCTTT.

Turning to this clone: Sequence at one end of the junction differs from germline and may be a read error. The chain has TRBV30 and TRBJ2-2; 8 bases map to TRBD1. The germline CDR1 and CDR2 sequences are GTSNPN and SVGIG (reference sequence). This CDR3 has 12 residues. The CDR3 loop reads CACIPGGRGAVF. The CDR3 DNA sequence: TGTGCCTGTATCCCAGGGGGCCGGGGAGCTGTTTTT.